Each of the 20 T cell receptor beta chains below was sequenced from the same sample in a study of blood T cell repertoires in COVID-19. The method was immunoSEQ multiplex PCR; TCRdb's version includes in-frame clones alone and lacks a portion of them. Among over 450,000 clones listed, 85% to 90% were seen once. Material for sequencing was peripheral blood. These receptors were collected from a woman aged 45-59 years with COVID-19, enrolled during active disease.

This chain links TRBV4-1 with TRBJ1-4, with D possibly TRBD1 on 6 matching bases. The CDR3 extends over 19 amino acids. Trimming left V 0 bases short and J 3 bases short, with 20 bases between. Germline V lookup: CDR1 MGHRA, CDR2 YSYEKL. As DNA, the CDR3 is TGCGCCAGCAGCCAAGATCACATCCCGCAGGGGTTGGCTAATGAAAAACTGTTTTTT. Protein sequence: CASSQDHIPQGLANEKLFF.

The V gene is TRBV9, the J gene TRBJ2-1; 10 bases are shared with TRBD2. The CDR3 length is 16 residues. Germline loops: CDR1 SGDLS, CDR2 YYNGEE. Germline trimming cut 3 bases from V and 2 bases from J; bases unmatched to any gene: 5. The DNA of the CDR3 is TGTGCCAGCAGCGCCTTCCTAGCGGGGGCCTACAATGAGCAGTTCTTC. Amino acids: CASSAFLAGAYNEQFF.

The gene calls are TRBV28 and TRBJ1-4; 7 positions agree with TRBD1. The germline gives CDR1 MDHEN, CDR2 SYDVKM. After removal of 3 bases from V and 6 bases from J, the junction contained 4 bases not matched to a gene. This CDR3 comprises 14 residues. The CDR3 loop is CASSFRGWDEKLFF. CDR3 DNA: TGTGCCAGCAGTTTCAGGGGGTGGGATGAAAAACTGTTTTTT.

Only a few counts were recorded for this clone. The rearrangement joins TRBV4-1 to TRBJ1-5; TRBD1 matches 7 bases. The germline gives CDR1 MGHRA, CDR2 YSYEKL. The CDR3 runs 16 residues. The ends lost 1 base at V and 1 base at J; junction bases unmatched: 4. CDR3 residues: CASSQVGRGSNQPQHF. The CDR3 DNA follows: TGCGCCAGCAGCCAAGTCGGCAGGGGGAGCAATCAGCCCCAGCATTTT.

The chain combines TRBV3-1 (or the pseudogene TRBV3-2) with TRBJ2-7; a possible D gene is TRBD1 (5 bases). The germline V gene has CDR1 LGHDT and CDR2 YNNKEL (reference sequence). The CDR3 spans 13 residues. Trimming stripped 4 bases from V and 1 base from J, with 8 bases between. The CDR3 bases are TGTGCCAGCAGCCCCAGGGCTTCCTACGAGCAGTACTTC. It specifies CASSPRASYEQYF.

The genes are TRBV5-5 and TRBJ1-1, with D unclear. The CDR3 extends over 16 amino acids. Between the trimmed V and J ends, which lost 0 bases and 4 bases, there was a span of 16 bases. In germline, CDR1 is SGHKS, CDR2 YYEKEE (reference sequence). CDR3 nucleotides: TGTGCCAGCAGCTTGGCTCCCGGGGTGGAGGGCACTGAAGCTTTCTTT. Its protein product is CASSLAPGVEGTEAFF.

The chain is built from TRBV6-1 and TRBJ1-2; D is possibly TRBD1 (5 bases). CDR3 length: 15 residues. The ends were cut back, 3 bases at V and 0 bases at J, with 11 bases in the middle. Germline V gene data show CDR1 as MNHNS and CDR2 as SASEGT. The chain's CDR3 is CASSDPGLANYGYTF. The CDR3, as DNA: TGTGCCAGCAGTGATCCGGGACTAGCTAACTATGGCTACACCTTC.

The chain combines TRBV5-1 with TRBJ2-1, with 9 positions matching TRBD2. The CDR3 extends over 14 amino acids. Germline V lookup: CDR1 SGHRS, CDR2 YFSETQ. The V segment lost 7 bases and the J segment 7 bases; nucleotides outside the gene matches: 9. The CDR3 nucleotides are TGCGCCAGCTCCATGGGCGGGGGGGTAAATGAGCAGTTCTTC. Translation: CASSMGGGVNEQFF.

This clone was seen a single time. The V and J genes are TRBV27 and TRBJ1-5; D unclear. V was cut by 0 bases and J by 7 bases, with 7 bases left in between. CDR1 is MNHEY and CDR2 is SMNVEV in the germline V gene (reference sequence). The CDR3 runs to 13 residues. This CDR3 reads CASSLSYGQPQHF. CDR3 DNA: TGTGCCAGCAGTTTATCGTATGGCCAGCCCCAGCATTTT.

V usage is TRBV4-1 and J usage is TRBJ1-2; D unclear. This CDR3 comprises 13 residues. Germline V lookup: CDR1 MGHRA, CDR2 YSYEKL. V lost 2 bases to trimming and J lost 9 bases, with 13 bases between them. CDR3 region: CASSQPGLISYTF. The CDR3 DNA reads TGCGCCAGCAGCCAACCGGGGTTAATCAGCTACACCTTC.

The chain has TRBV6-6 and TRBJ2-2; 8 bases align to TRBD1. The length of the CDR3 is 15 residues. From germline, CDR1 is MNHNY and CDR2 SVGAGI (reference sequence). With V trimmed by 4 bases and J by 8 bases, 9 bases remained unmatched. Here the CDR3 DNA reads TGTGCCAGCAGTTCCCCGGGACAGGTTTCAGGGGAGCTGTTTTTT. Translated, it gives CASSSPGQVSGELFF.

The J gene is TRBJ2-3, the V gene TRBV6-4; no firm D call. Germline lookup yields CDR1 MRHNA and CDR2 SNTAGT. The CDR3 has 13 residues. Trimming left V 2 bases short and J 2 bases short, with 5 bases between. CDR3 bases: TGTGCCAGCAGTGACCAAGCCACAGATACGCAGTATTTT. Translating gives CASSDQATDTQYF.

This clone appeared a few times. V and J are TRBV27 and TRBJ2-2, with 10 positions matching TRBD1. The CDR3 loop spans 18 amino acids. The V gene's germline CDR1 is MNHEY and CDR2 SMNVEV (reference sequence). Trimming removed 2 bases from V and 3 bases from J; junction bases left unmatched: 9. As DNA, the CDR3 is TGTGCCAGCAGTTTAGGGACAGGGGCTCCACAAGACACCGGGGAGCTGTTTTTT. It specifies CASSLGTGAPQDTGELFF.

V gene TRBV5-6 combines with J gene TRBJ2-1; 12 bases agree with TRBD2. With V trimmed by 4 bases and J by 2 bases, 10 bases remained unmatched. This CDR3 region has 18 residues. Germline CDR1 reads SGHDT; CDR2 reads YYEEEE. CDR3 sequence reads: CASSPGLAGHTTYNEQFF. The CDR3, as DNA: TGTGCCAGCAGCCCCGGACTAGCGGGACACACGACCTACAATGAGCAGTTCTTC.

This clone is a singleton in its sample. Other DNA sequences in this specimen translate into the identical CDR3. The CDR3 spells CASSVDRRNTEAFF. For the CDR3, the DNA is TGTGCCAGCAGCGTAGACAGAAGGAACACTGAAGCTTTCTTT. V usage is TRBV9 and J usage is TRBJ1-1, with no clear D. V lost 0 bases to trimming and J lost 1 base, with 7 bases between them. The CDR3 runs 14 residues. Germline CDR1 reads SGDLS; CDR2 reads YYNGEE.

The chain uses TRBV5-1 and TRBJ2-3; 8 positions agree with TRBD2. Germline values: CDR1 SGHRS, CDR2 YFSETQ. The J segment lost 5 bases and the V segment lost 2 bases, leaving 7 bases of the junction unmatched. The CDR3 is made up of 15 amino acids. The CDR3 reads CASSLAGARGDTQYF. The CDR3 DNA follows: TGCGCCAGCAGCTTAGCGGGGGCCAGGGGAGATACGCAGTATTTT.

The chain couples TRBV6-5 to TRBJ1-2; no clear D gene. V was shortened by 7 bases and J by 5 bases, with 8 bases between the two germline ends. Germline V CDR1 and CDR2: MNHEY, SVGAGI. The CDR3 loop spans 11 amino acids. As DNA, the CDR3 is TGTGCCAGCACCCCGGGATATGGCTACACCTTC. Its protein is CASTPGYGYTF.

The chain is built from TRBV11-2 and TRBJ1-1; D unresolved. The CDR3 is 12 residues long. The V gene lost 6 bases and the J gene lost 10 bases, with 15 bases spanning the gap. The germline gives CDR1 SGHAT, CDR2 FQNNGV. The CDR3 DNA sequence: TGTGCCAGCAGTCAAAGCGGGCGGGGAGCTTTCTTT. Translating it yields CASSQSGRGAFF.

The chain couples TRBV11-2 to TRBJ2-1; 10 nucleotides align to TRBD2. V gave up 3 bases and J gave up 7 bases; unmatched junction bases: 12. Germline V lookup: CDR1 SGHAT, CDR2 FQNNGV. The CDR3 spans 17 residues. The CDR3 here is CASSFTSGVQLVNEQFF. In nucleotides, the CDR3 is TGTGCCAGCAGCTTTACTAGCGGGGTTCAGCTTGTAAATGAGCAGTTCTTC.

The chain has TRBV4-1 and TRBJ2-1; 10 bases fit TRBD2. The CDR3 loop spans 17 amino acids. The germline V gene has CDR1 MGHRA and CDR2 YSYEKL. The trim removed 4 bases at V and 6 bases at J, leaving 12 bases unmatched. CDR3 sequence: CASSPRKLAGGPNEQFF. The CDR3 nucleotides are TGCGCCAGCAGCCCTAGGAAGTTAGCGGGGGGACCCAATGAGCAGTTCTTC.